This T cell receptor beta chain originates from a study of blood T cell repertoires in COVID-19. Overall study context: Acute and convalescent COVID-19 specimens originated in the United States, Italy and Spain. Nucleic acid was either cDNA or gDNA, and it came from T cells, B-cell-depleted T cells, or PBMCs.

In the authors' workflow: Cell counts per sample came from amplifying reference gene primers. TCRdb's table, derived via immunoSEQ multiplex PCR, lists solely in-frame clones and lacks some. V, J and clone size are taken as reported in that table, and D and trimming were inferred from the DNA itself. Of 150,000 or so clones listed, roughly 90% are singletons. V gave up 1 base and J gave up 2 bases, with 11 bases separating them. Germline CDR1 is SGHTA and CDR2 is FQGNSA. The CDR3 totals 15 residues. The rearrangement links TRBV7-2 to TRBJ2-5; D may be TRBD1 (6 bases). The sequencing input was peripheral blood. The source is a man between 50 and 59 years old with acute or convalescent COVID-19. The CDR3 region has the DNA TGTGCCAGCAGCTTAGTGGGGACATCTCAAGAGACCCAGTACTTC. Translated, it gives CASSLVGTSQETQYF.